One and the same sample provided the 30 T cell receptor beta chains below, sequenced in a study of blood T cell repertoires in COVID-19. The data were produced by immunoSEQ multiplex PCR, yet TCRdb's version contains in-frame clones alone and is incomplete. This repertoire shows approximately 150,000 clones, 82% found once; its top ten account for approximately 16%. Input material: peripheral blood. The source of these receptors is a human donor with acute or convalescent COVID-19. The donor label of this sample is uncertain.

The V and J genes are TRBV15 and TRBJ1-4; D is ambiguous. Germline CDR1 LNHNV, CDR2 YYDKDF (reference sequence). The length of the CDR3 is 14 residues. Between the trimmed V and J ends, which lost 3 bases and 3 bases, there was a span of 8 bases. For the CDR3, the DNA is TGTGCCACCAGCAGGTCCGTTGCTAATGAAAAACTGTTTTTT. This gives the protein CATSRSVANEKLFF.

This chain joins TRBV10-3 and TRBJ2-2; D remains ambiguous. V was clipped by 8 bases and J by 3 bases, with 13 bases between them. The CDR3 runs to 14 residues. CDR1 ENHRY and CDR2 SYGVKD come from the germline V gene. CDR3 coding DNA: TGTGCCATCTCCCCCTTGGCGGACACCGGGGAGCTGTTTTTT. It encodes CAISPLADTGELFF.

V gene TRBV5-6 combines with J gene TRBJ2-3; 8 bases line up with TRBD1. Germline V gene data show CDR1 as SGHDT and CDR2 as YYEEEE. Unmatched junction bases numbered 6, after V lost 4 bases and J lost 2 bases. The CDR3 loop spans 15 amino acids. The CDR3 sequence: CASSMGQAATDTQYF. The CDR3 DNA sequence: TGTGCCAGCAGCATGGGACAGGCGGCCACAGATACGCAGTATTTT. Variable domain in full (rest from reference TRBV5-6 and TRBJ2-3): DAGVTQSPTHLIKTRGQQVTLRCSPKSGHDTVSWYQQALGQGPQFIFQYYEEEERQRGNFPDRFSGHQFPNYSSELNVNALLLGDSALYLCASSMGQAATDTQYFGPGTRLTVL.

In this sample, this clone turned up once. In nucleotides, the CDR3 is TGTGCCAGTAAGGGAGAGGGGACAAAAAATTCACCCCTCCACTTT. Protein: CASKGEGTKNSPLHF. The J gene is TRBJ1-6, the V gene TRBV19, with D maybe TRBD1 (6 bases). Deletions cut 7 bases from V and 7 bases from J, with 17 bases between. The CDR3 consists of 15 residues. Germline V CDR1 and CDR2: LNHDA, SQIVND (reference sequence).

The chain couples TRBV5-1 to TRBJ2-1, with 11 bases that match TRBD2. The germline CDR1 and CDR2 sequences are SGHRS and YFSETQ. The V and J ends lost 4 bases and 4 bases, in that order; junction bases with no gene match: 4. The CDR3 covers 15 residues. The CDR3 region is CASSGGLAVYNEQFF. The CDR3 DNA sequence: TGCGCCAGCAGCGGGGGACTAGCGGTGTACAATGAGCAGTTCTTC.

This clone was seen more than once but under ten times. The gene calls are TRBV2 and TRBJ2-3; 7 bases line up with TRBD2. The CDR3 has 17 residues. Trimming cost V 5 bases and J 3 bases; bases outside gene matches: 14. Germline V gives CDR1 SNHLY, CDR2 FYNNEI. The CDR3 is CASSPPVGLTGTDTQYF. The CDR3 DNA follows: TGTGCCAGCAGTCCCCCCGTGGGACTAACGGGAACAGATACGCAGTATTTT.

V gene TRBV7-9 combines with J gene TRBJ1-1; weak D call: TRBD1 (5 bases). V was trimmed by 1 base and J by 11 bases, leaving 20 bases between them. CDR1 and CDR2 (germline): SEHNR, FQNEAQ (reference sequence). The CDR3 is made up of 15 amino acids. The CDR3 nucleotides are TGTGCCAGCAGCTTAGTTCCCCCAGGGCCCGGTGGGGCTTTCTTT. It is translated as CASSLVPPGPGGAFF.

The chain has TRBV12-3 or TRBV12-4 and TRBJ1-4; weak D call: TRBD1 (6 bases). The CDR3 length is 12 residues. V gave up 8 bases and J gave up 7 bases, with 11 bases separating them. DNA for the CDR3: TGTGCCAGCCGGGGGGCTTTTGAAAAACTGTTTTTT. Its translation: CASRGAFEKLFF.

The chain is built from TRBV29-1 and TRBJ1-1; D is uncertain. The CDR3 loop spans 13 amino acids. Trimming cost V 6 bases and J 0 bases, with 11 bases left between them. Germline CDR1 and CDR2: SQVTM and ANQGSEA. As DNA, the CDR3 is TGCAGCGTGAGGGTTCAACTGAACACTGAAGCTTTCTTT. Its translation is CSVRVQLNTEAFF.

The chain uses TRBV10-3 and TRBJ1-6, with D uncertain. This CDR3 is built from 16 residues. Trimming removed 0 bases at V and 7 bases at J, with 13 bases between. CDR1 and CDR2 from the germline V gene are ENHRY and SYGVKD. The CDR3 protein is CAISESNSGTNSPLHF. CDR3 nucleotide sequence: TGTGCCATCAGTGAGTCGAATTCGGGAACCAATTCACCCCTCCACTTT.

The sample holds a few counts of this clone. The chain is built from TRBV25-1 and TRBJ1-3; D may be TRBD1 (5 bases). Trimming took off 4 bases at V and 0 bases at J, with 13 bases between the two ends. The V gene's germline CDR1 is MGHDK and CDR2 SYGVNS. The CDR3 length is 16 residues. The CDR3 here is CASSAWGRISGNTIYF. The CDR3 DNA reads TGTGCCAGCAGTGCTTGGGGCCGAATCTCTGGAAACACCATATATTTT.

The rearrangement joins TRBV2 to TRBJ2-7; TRBD1 agrees at 9 bases. The V gene end was trimmed by 4 bases and the J gene end by 5 bases; junction bases not matched to a gene: 3. CDR1 SNHLY and CDR2 FYNNEI come from the germline V gene. The CDR3 spans 13 residues. This chain's CDR3 is CASSVDRGNEQYF. The DNA for the CDR3 is TGTGCCAGCAGTGTAGACAGGGGGAACGAGCAGTACTTC.

A remark on this clone: Other DNA sequences in the sample encode the same CDR3. The chain combines TRBV30 with TRBJ1-2, with TRBD1 identical over 7 bases. CDR1 and CDR2 (germline): GTSNPN, SVGIG (reference sequence). V gave up 2 bases and J gave up 4 bases; unmatched junction bases: 4. CDR3 length equals 13 residues. This CDR3 is CAWSRDRPYGYTF. The CDR3 DNA reads as TGTGCCTGGAGTAGGGACAGACCCTATGGCTACACCTTC.

The chain has TRBV10-1 and TRBJ2-1; 8 bases map to TRBD2. V dropped 3 bases and J dropped 4; count of bases not matched to a gene: 5. Germline values: CDR1 WNHNN, CDR2 SYGVQD (reference sequence). CDR3 size: 15 residues. DNA for the CDR3: TGCGCCAGCAGTGATGTCAGCGGGGGATACAATGAGCAGTTCTTC. This sequence encodes CASSDVSGGYNEQFF.

The chain recombines TRBV19 with TRBJ2-1, with D perhaps matching TRBD1 (5 bases). Deletions cut 2 bases from V and 3 bases from J, with 8 bases between. Germline-derived CDR1 and CDR2 are LNHDA and SQIVND (reference sequence). This CDR3 spans 14 amino acids. In DNA form, the CDR3 reads TGTGCCAGTAGTATACAGGGTTTCTACAATGAGCAGTTCTTC. Translated: CASSIQGFYNEQFF.

V usage is TRBV15 and J usage is TRBJ1-1; 7 nucleotides match TRBD1. The CDR3 is 16 residues long. J was trimmed by 1 base and V by 0 bases; bases with no gene match: 5. The germline CDR1 and CDR2 sequences are LNHNV and YYDKDF (reference sequence). The chain's CDR3 is CATSRERGHQNTEAFF. CDR3 sequence (DNA): TGTGCCACCAGCAGAGAGAGGGGGCACCAGAACACTGAAGCTTTCTTT.

This clone appeared a single time. The rearrangement links TRBV6-5 to TRBJ2-7; TRBD2 agrees at 11 bases. V was pared by 5 bases and J by 2 bases, with 5 bases of the junction left unmatched. Germline CDR1 and CDR2: MNHEY and SVGAGI. The CDR3 length is 15 residues. CDR3 sequence reads: CASSISGGGTYEQYF. CDR3 coding DNA: TGTGCCAGCAGTATTAGCGGGGGGGGAACCTACGAGCAGTACTTC.

The CDR3 coding sequence is TGTGCCTGGAGTGTTCGGGACAGGGGATCCAACACTGAAGCTTTCTTT. This codes for CAWSVRDRGSNTEAFF. The chain combines TRBV30 with TRBJ1-1; 10 bases align to TRBD1. CDR3 length: 16 residues. CDR1 and CDR2 (germline): GTSNPN, SVGIG (reference sequence). Trimming took 0 bases from V and 2 from J; bases not matched to a gene: 6.

The V call is TRBV27, the J call TRBJ1-1; no clear D gene. This CDR3 region has 12 residues. V gave up 6 bases and J gave up 12 bases, with 17 bases separating them. Germline assignment: CDR1 MNHEY and CDR2 SMNVEV (reference sequence). For the CDR3, the DNA is TGTGCCAGCAGGCACCGTGGGCCTTGGACTTTCTTT. Its protein product is CASRHRGPWTFF.

The rearrangement uses TRBV6-4 and TRBJ1-2; maybe TRBD1 (5 bases). Deletions cut 0 bases from V and 8 bases from J, with 22 bases between. This CDR3 is 17 amino acids long. The germline V gene encodes CDR1 MRHNA and CDR2 SNTAGT. CDR3 nucleotide sequence: TGTGCCAGCAGTGACTCTATTGGGGCGGCCCCCCTGAGGGGCTACACCTTC. Translating gives CASSDSIGAAPLRGYTF.

The rearrangement links TRBV30 to TRBJ1-3, with 7 bases fitting TRBD1. Germline CDR1 GTSNPN, CDR2 SVGIG (reference sequence). This CDR3 is built from 16 residues. The V segment lost 2 bases and the J segment 0 bases; nucleotides outside the gene matches: 7. The CDR3 loop is CAWSFLGGTSGNTIYF. CDR3 DNA sequence: TGTGCCTGGAGTTTTTTAGGGGGCACCTCTGGAAACACCATATATTTT.

V and J are TRBV5-1 and TRBJ1-1, with TRBD1 identical over 7 bases. The CDR3 extends over 13 amino acids. CDR1 and CDR2 from the germline V gene are SGHRS and YFSETQ. J gave up 2 bases and V 7 bases, and 5 bases lay outside the gene matches. CDR3 DNA: TGCGCCAGCCGGGGACAGAATAACACTGAAGCTTTCTTT. Translating gives CASRGQNNTEAFF.

This chain links TRBV25-1 with TRBJ2-7; 9 positions match TRBD1. The CDR3 runs to 15 residues. The germline gives CDR1 MGHDK, CDR2 SYGVNS. The junction had 7 bases not matched to a gene; V was cut back by 2 bases and J by 5 bases. This chain's CDR3 is CASSEGQGRIHEQYF. As DNA, the CDR3 is TGTGCCAGCAGTGAAGGACAGGGGCGGATCCACGAGCAGTACTTC.

The chain employs TRBV19 and TRBJ1-2; 12 positions agree with TRBD1. The CDR3 is 16 residues long. Trimming cost V 8 bases and J 0 bases; bases outside gene matches: 7. Germline assignment: CDR1 LNHDA and CDR2 SQIVND (reference sequence). CDR3 DNA sequence: TGTGCCAGTTTAGGGACAGGGGGCGACACTAACTATGGCTACACCTTC. It yields the protein CASLGTGGDTNYGYTF.

The J gene is TRBJ2-2, the V gene TRBV18, with TRBD2 identical over 13 bases. The V and J ends lost 3 bases and 6 bases, in that order; junction bases with no gene match: 10. Per germline, CDR1 KGHSH and CDR2 LQKENI. The CDR3 totals 18 residues. CDR3 nucleotides: TGTGCCAGCTCACCTCGACTAGCGGGGGGCCTCACGCCCGGGGAGCTGTTTTTT. This codes for CASSPRLAGGLTPGELFF.

This chain joins TRBV7-9 and TRBJ2-3, with 8 bases lining up with TRBD1. The V segment lost 6 bases and the J segment 2 bases; nucleotides outside the gene matches: 7. The CDR3 has 15 amino acids. Germline CDR1 reads SEHNR; CDR2 reads FQNEAQ (reference sequence). The CDR3 region is CASSTGTGITDTQYF. The CDR3 nucleotides are TGTGCCAGCAGTACCGGGACAGGTATCACAGATACGCAGTATTTT.

J is TRBJ1-2 and V is TRBV18; 7 positions agree with TRBD1. The CDR3 has 18 residues. With V trimmed by 4 bases and J by 4 bases, 18 bases remained unmatched. Germline CDR1 and CDR2: KGHSH and LQKENI. CDR3 sequence reads: CASSHEKRQGGLGYGYTF. The CDR3 coding sequence is TGTGCCAGCTCACACGAGAAACGACAGGGTGGCCTCGGCTATGGCTACACCTTC.

The chain couples TRBV2 to TRBJ1-2; a weak D match, TRBD1 (5 bases). Trimming stripped 4 bases from V and 8 bases from J, with 11 bases between. Germline-derived CDR1 and CDR2 are SNHLY and FYNNEI. This CDR3 is 12 amino acids long. DNA for the CDR3: TGTGCCAGCAGTGGCGAAACAGGAGGCTACACCTTC. Protein product: CASSGETGGYTF.

The chain uses TRBV19 and TRBJ2-6; 7 bases match TRBD1. CDR1 is LNHDA and CDR2 is SQIVND in the germline V gene (reference sequence). J was trimmed by 0 bases and V by 0 bases; bases with no gene match: 5. The CDR3 has 18 residues. This CDR3 is CASSIEQGLNSGANVLTF. The CDR3 region has the DNA TGTGCCAGTAGTATAGAACAGGGGCTGAACTCTGGGGCCAACGTCCTGACTTTC.

The chain employs TRBV7-9 and TRBJ1-4; possibly TRBD1 for D (6 bases). Germline V gives CDR1 SEHNR, CDR2 FQNEAQ (reference sequence). The V and J ends lost 5 bases and 8 bases respectively, with 18 bases between them. The CDR3 is 15 amino acids. CDR3 coding DNA: TGTGCCAGCAGCAGAGCGACAGGCGGCTTGGAAAAACTGTTTTTT. It is translated as CASSRATGGLEKLFF.